Presented here are 10 T cell receptor beta chains from one specimen sequenced in a study of cytomegalovirus exposure and HLA in healthy donors. PCR amplification relied on 60 Vbeta primers (plus 13 Jbeta primers). The data were produced by immunoSEQ multiplex PCR, yet TCRdb's version contains in-frame clones alone and is incomplete. The sample holds approximately 130,000 clones. Specimen: PBMCs. The receptors shown here come from a woman aged 55 to 70 in good health and CMV-seronegative.

The V and J genes are TRBV5-4 and TRBJ1-4; 7 bases are a match to TRBD1. Germline-derived CDR1 and CDR2 are SGHNT and YYREEE (reference sequence). V was clipped by 4 bases and J by 8 bases; unmatched bases: 14. CDR3 length equals 16 residues. CDR3 DNA sequence: TGTGCCAGCAGCAGCAAACAGGGGTTTCGTGCGGAAAAACTGTTTTTT. This translates into CASSSKQGFRAEKLFF.

This sequence joins TRBV7-3 and TRBJ1-2; maybe TRBD1 (5 bases). Germline V gene sequence: CDR1 SGHTA, CDR2 FQGTGA. Trimming removed 5 bases at V and 4 bases at J, with 11 bases between. The CDR3 is made up of 13 amino acids. The CDR3 DNA reads TGTGCCAGCAGCCTGACAGACCCCTATGGCTACACCTTC. It yields the protein CASSLTDPYGYTF.

The chain uses TRBV30 and TRBJ1-5; TRBD1 matches 7 bases. The CDR3 loop spans 14 amino acids. Germline assignment: CDR1 GTSNPN and CDR2 SVGIG (reference sequence). The junction had 4 bases not matched to a gene; V was cut back by 1 base and J by 4 bases. The CDR3 sequence: CAWSGQGGNQPQHF. CDR3 DNA: TGTGCCTGGAGTGGACAGGGAGGAAATCAGCCCCAGCATTTT. The full variable domain, with the rest looked up from reference TRBV30 and TRBJ1-5, is SQTIHQWPATLVQPVGSPLSLECTVEGTSNPNLYWYRQAAGRGLQLLFYSVGIGQISSEVPQNLSASRPQDRQFILSSKKLLLSDSGFYLCAWSGQGGNQPQHFGDGTRLSIL.

This chain links TRBV2 with TRBJ1-4; D may be TRBD1 (6 bases). The germline gives CDR1 SNHLY, CDR2 FYNNEI. The CDR3 runs 13 residues. V lost 6 bases, J lost 7 bases, and 12 bases lay in between. The CDR3 region is CASRGQPGEKLFF. As DNA, the CDR3 is TGTGCCAGCAGAGGACAGCCTGGTGAAAAACTGTTTTTT.

The rearrangement joins TRBV6-1 to TRBJ2-7, with D maybe TRBD2 (6 bases). Germline V lookup: CDR1 MNHNS, CDR2 SASEGT. The CDR3 runs 13 residues. Trimming took 7 bases from V and 0 from J, leaving 10 bases between them. CDR3 sequence: CASTRDFSYEQYF. The CDR3 DNA follows: TGTGCCAGCACCCGGGACTTCTCCTACGAGCAGTACTTC.

The chain carries TRBV6-1 and TRBJ2-6, with a possible D match to TRBD1 (7 bases). There are 17 residues in the CDR3. Between the trimmed V and J ends, which lost 1 base and 4 bases, there was a span of 14 bases. Germline V gene data show CDR1 as MNHNS and CDR2 as SASEGT. Here the CDR3 reads CASSEEVGGGGANVLTF. In DNA form, the CDR3 reads TGTGCCAGCAGTGAAGAGGTTGGAGGGGGCGGGGCCAACGTCCTGACTTTC.

The CDR3 nucleotides are TGCGCCAGCAGTGTGGGGGGGATTAGCACAGATACGCAGTATTTT. Its translation: CASSVGGISTDTQYF. The rearrangement uses TRBV10-2 and TRBJ2-3; TRBD2 aligns across 7 bases. Germline assignment: CDR1 WSHSY and CDR2 SAAADI. Trimming took 4 bases from V and 0 from J; bases not matched to a gene: 4. CDR3 length: 15 residues.

The chain joins TRBV7-6 to TRBJ2-5, with D perhaps matching TRBD2 (6 bases). V was trimmed by 4 bases and J by 5 bases, leaving 11 bases between them. Per germline, CDR1 SGHVS and CDR2 FNYEAQ. The CDR3 covers 13 residues. The CDR3 sequence: CASSSAGTETQYF. The CDR3 nucleotides are TGTGCCAGCAGCTCAGCGGGCACGGAGACCCAGTACTTC.

The rearrangement joins TRBV6-6 to TRBJ1-5; D possibly corresponds to TRBD1 (6 bases). The length of the CDR3 is 16 residues. Germline V gives CDR1 MNHNY, CDR2 SVGAGI (reference sequence). V gave up 0 bases and J gave up 6 bases, with 15 bases separating them. The CDR3 bases are TGTGCCAGCAGTTACTCGATTGTACAGGGCTCTCAGCCCCAGCATTTT. Protein: CASSYSIVQGSQPQHF.

This chain links TRBV7-6 with TRBJ2-7; D perhaps matches TRBD2 (6 bases). V was clipped by 1 base and J by 3 bases, with 10 bases between them. This CDR3 region has 14 residues. The germline CDR1 and CDR2 sequences are SGHVS and FNYEAQ. In nucleotides, the CDR3 is TGTGCCAGCAGCTTAGGGGCTAGCGTCTACGAGCAGTACTTC. Amino acids: CASSLGASVYEQYF.